One and the same sample provided the 30 T cell receptor beta chains below, sequenced in a study of cytomegalovirus exposure and HLA in healthy donors. TCRdb's copy holds only in-frame clones and misses some; the assay was immunoSEQ multiplex PCR. Here the sample spans about 150,000 clones, 88% being singletons. The sequenced material came from PBMCs. The receptors come from a man aged 18 to 35 in good health and CMV-seronegative.

To note about this clone: Relative to the germline gene, one junction end is altered; a read error may explain this. The chain recombines TRBV7-7 with TRBJ1-3, with 9 bases fitting TRBD1. Per germline, CDR1 SSHAT and CDR2 FNYEAQ (reference sequence). This CDR3 has 15 residues. As DNA, the CDR3 is TGTGCTAGCAGCCGCACAGGGGGCCTCGGAAACACCATATATTTT. Translating it yields CASSRTGGLGNTIYF.

The rearrangement joins TRBV10-3 to TRBJ2-2, with 13 bases matching TRBD2. Trimming at V came to 2 bases and at J to 7 bases, leaving 7 bases not matched to a gene. There are 17 residues in the CDR3. From germline, CDR1 is ENHRY and CDR2 SYGVKD. CDR3 residues: CAISEPGLAGIVGELFF. For the CDR3, the DNA is TGTGCCATCAGTGAGCCGGGACTAGCGGGAATAGTCGGGGAGCTGTTTTTT.

The V call is TRBV13, the J call TRBJ2-1, with 11 positions matching TRBD1. The junction had 8 bases not matched to a gene; V was cut back by 5 bases and J by 5 bases. This CDR3 region has 16 residues. The germline V gene has CDR1 PRHDT and CDR2 FYEKMQ (reference sequence). The CDR3 nucleotides are TGTGCCAGCAGCGGAATCCGGGACAGGGGGGACAATGAGCAGTTCTTC. Translated: CASSGIRDRGDNEQFF.

The J gene is TRBJ2-7, the V gene TRBV7-2; possibly TRBD2 for D (5 bases). Trimming pared 2 bases from V and 3 bases from J, leaving 11 bases between. CDR1 and CDR2 (germline): SGHTA, FQGNSA. The CDR3 length is 14 residues. The CDR3 nucleotides read TGTGCCAGCAGCTTATCCAGCGGTTTCTACGAGCAGTACTTC. Its protein product is CASSLSSGFYEQYF. Filled out from reference TRBV7-2 and TRBJ2-7, the complete variable domain reads GAGVSQSPSNKVTEKGKDVELRCDPISGHTALYWYRQSLGQGLEFLIYFQGNSAPDKSGLPSDRFSAERTGGSVSTLTIQRTQQEDSAVYLCASSLSSGFYEQYFGPGTRLTVT.

J is TRBJ1-6 and V is TRBV28; 8 bases fit TRBD1. V shed 2 bases and J 11 bases; nucleotides not matched to a gene: 8. Germline V gene data show CDR1 as MDHEN and CDR2 as SYDVKM. The CDR3 is made up of 15 amino acids. The CDR3 nucleotides read TGTGCCAGCAGTTTACCGGACAGGGAATTGGCACCCCTCCACTTT. Translation gives CASSLPDRELAPLHF.

This chain connects TRBV4-1 to TRBJ1-2; D uncertain. Trimming cost V 0 bases and J 4 bases, with 9 bases left between them. CDR3 length: 14 residues. Germline CDR1 is MGHRA and CDR2 is YSYEKL. CDR3 sequence: CASSQDAGVYGYTF. The CDR3 nucleotides are TGCGCCAGCAGCCAAGATGCAGGTGTCTATGGCTACACCTTC.

The V gene is TRBV19, the J gene TRBJ2-7, with 8 bases matching TRBD2. This CDR3 spans 15 amino acids. The germline V gene has CDR1 LNHDA and CDR2 SQIVND (reference sequence). V shed 2 bases and J 3 bases; nucleotides not matched to a gene: 6. The CDR3: CASSIRSGGIYEQYF. CDR3 nucleotide sequence: TGTGCCAGTAGTATAAGGTCGGGGGGGATCTACGAGCAGTACTTC.

The rearrangement uses TRBV18 and TRBJ2-7, with TRBD1 identical over 7 bases. This CDR3 region has 15 residues. The V gene end was trimmed by 4 bases and the J gene end by 0 bases; junction bases not matched to a gene: 6. The germline V gene encodes CDR1 KGHSH and CDR2 LQKENI. The CDR3 nucleotides read TGTGCCAGCTCACGACAGGGACGGAGCTCCTACGAGCAGTACTTC. Its translation: CASSRQGRSSYEQYF.

The chain recombines TRBV5-1 with TRBJ2-1; 8 bases agree with TRBD2. The CDR3 consists of 15 residues. Germline V lookup: CDR1 SGHRS, CDR2 YFSETQ. The junction had 5 bases not matched to a gene; V was cut back by 6 bases and J by 0 bases. The DNA of the CDR3 is TGCGCCAGCAAGACTAGCGCTAGCTCCTACAATGAGCAGTTCTTC. It is translated as CASKTSASSYNEQFF. Using reference TRBV5-1 and TRBJ2-1 for the parts outside the CDR3, the full variable domain is KAGVTQTPRYLIKTRGQQVTLSCSPISGHRSVSWYQQTPGQGLQFLFEYFSETQRNKGNFPGRFSGRQFSNSRSEMNVSTLELGDSALYLCASKTSASSYNEQFFGPGTRLTVL.

V and J are TRBV28 and TRBJ1-5; D uncertain. Between the trimmed V and J ends, which lost 3 bases and 2 bases, there was a span of 20 bases. Germline V gives CDR1 MDHEN, CDR2 SYDVKM. The CDR3 is 18 residues long. In nucleotides, the CDR3 is TGTGCCAGCAGTTTTCCGCGATTTACCGGTGTGGGCAATCAGCCCCAGCATTTT. Amino acids: CASSFPRFTGVGNQPQHF.

This sequence joins TRBV19 and TRBJ2-2; 10 bases line up with TRBD1. Germline V CDR1 and CDR2: LNHDA, SQIVND (reference sequence). The CDR3 length is 16 residues. V shed 3 bases and J 5 bases; nucleotides not matched to a gene: 6. CDR3 loop: CASSIPRTGGTGELFF. The CDR3 DNA reads as TGTGCCAGTAGTATCCCTCGGACAGGGGGGACCGGGGAGCTGTTTTTT.

The J gene is TRBJ2-5, the V gene TRBV27, with D possibly TRBD2 on 5 matching bases. The CDR3 spans 15 residues. The germline V and J ends were trimmed by 3 bases and 1 base, with 12 bases remaining between them. Looked up from germline, CDR1 is MNHEY and CDR2 is SMNVEV (reference sequence). CDR3 nucleotides: TGTGCCAGCAGTTTCCGGGGAAGCAGCCAAGAGACCCAGTACTTC. Translating it yields CASSFRGSSQETQYF.

This chain joins TRBV2 and TRBJ1-5; no clear D gene. The CDR3 is 15 residues long. Germline-derived CDR1 and CDR2 are SNHLY and FYNNEI. Trimming pared 4 bases from V and 6 bases from J, leaving 16 bases between. CDR3 DNA: TGTGCCAGCAGTGCTTGGGCCAGCGGGAGTCAGCCCCAGCATTTT. Its translation is CASSAWASGSQPQHF. The entire variable domain, with the rest obtained from reference TRBV2 and TRBJ1-5, is as follows: EPEVTQTPSHQVTQMGQEVILRCVPISNHLYFYWYRQILGQKVEFLVSFYNNEISEKSEIFDDQFSVERPDGSNFTLKIRSTKLEDSAMYFCASSAWASGSQPQHFGDGTRLSIL.

This chain joins TRBV7-2 and TRBJ2-1, with 13 bases fitting TRBD2. This CDR3 is built from 19 residues. Germline assignment: CDR1 SGHTA and CDR2 FQGNSA. Trimming removed 4 bases from V and 0 bases from J; junction bases left unmatched: 9. CDR3: CASSSPGLAGAHSYNEQFF. The CDR3 DNA is TGTGCCAGCAGCTCGCCAGGACTAGCGGGAGCCCACTCCTACAATGAGCAGTTCTTC.

The chain combines TRBV28 with TRBJ2-7; 9 nucleotides match TRBD2. This CDR3 is built from 14 residues. J lost 4 bases, V lost 4 bases, and 5 bases had no gene match. The germline gives CDR1 MDHEN, CDR2 SYDVKM. CDR3 sequence: CASSSASGVYEQYV. The DNA for the CDR3 is TGTGCCAGCAGTTCGGCTAGCGGGGTTTACGAGCAGTACGTC.

The chain links TRBV15 to TRBJ1-1; no firm D call. This CDR3 region has 16 residues. Germline CDR1 reads LNHNV; CDR2 reads YYDKDF (reference sequence). V was trimmed by 1 base and J by 0 bases, leaving 12 bases between them. CDR3 coding DNA: TGTGCCACCAGCAGAGGCATAAGGGAGTTGAACACTGAAGCTTTCTTT. This codes for CATSRGIRELNTEAFF.

The genes are TRBV18 and TRBJ2-5, with D tentatively TRBD1 (6 bases). The V end was cut by 3 bases, the J end by 1 base, with 15 bases between. The CDR3 runs to 16 residues. CDR1 and CDR2 from the germline V gene are KGHSH and LQKENI. The CDR3: CASSPGVTGVQETQYF. In DNA form, the CDR3 reads TGTGCCAGCTCACCGGGGGTGACAGGAGTCCAAGAGACCCAGTACTTC.

J is TRBJ2-5 and V is TRBV7-2; 9 bases map to TRBD1. Germline V gene lookup returns CDR1 SGHTA and CDR2 FQGNSA. The J segment lost 4 bases and the V segment lost 1 base, leaving 1 base of the junction unmatched. CDR3 length: 14 residues. CDR3 region: CASSLGTGAETQYF. As DNA, the CDR3 is TGTGCCAGCAGCTTAGGGACAGGGGCAGAGACCCAGTACTTC.

This rearrangement joins TRBV7-9 to TRBJ2-1; D is possibly TRBD2 (6 bases). V gave up 5 bases and J gave up 5 bases, with 10 bases separating them. Germline values: CDR1 SEHNR, CDR2 FQNEAQ (reference sequence). The CDR3 is made up of 13 amino acids. The CDR3 DNA is TGTGCCAGCAGCCCTAGCGATAACAATGAGCAGTTCTTC. Translation: CASSPSDNNEQFF.

This chain links TRBV6-4 with TRBJ2-1, with 10 positions matching TRBD2. CDR3 size: 15 residues. Germline V gene data show CDR1 as MRHNA and CDR2 as SNTAGT. The V segment lost 6 bases and the J segment 2 bases; nucleotides outside the gene matches: 4. The CDR3 DNA is TGTGCCAGCAGAGTCCTAGCGGGAGCCTACAATGAGCAGTTCTTC. Translating gives CASRVLAGAYNEQFF.

The CDR3 DNA reads TGTGCCAGCAGCTTAAGCCCCGGGACAGGGTCCTACGAGCAGTACTTC. Protein: CASSLSPGTGSYEQYF. The rearrangement uses TRBV7-9 and TRBJ2-7; 9 bases line up with TRBD1. This CDR3 contains 16 residues. Losses at the gene ends were 2 bases for V and 1 base for J; bases not matched to a gene: 6. The germline CDR1 and CDR2 sequences are SEHNR and FQNEAQ (reference sequence).

The chain combines TRBV9 with TRBJ2-5, with D possibly TRBD2 on 6 matching bases. Trimming cost V 4 bases and J 2 bases, with 15 bases left between them. This CDR3 contains 15 residues. CDR1 is SGDLS, CDR2 YYNGEE, per germline. CDR3 in DNA: TGTGCCAGCAGCCTGAGCCCGGCGGGGCAAGAGACCCAGTACTTC. Encoded protein: CASSLSPAGQETQYF.

V is TRBV19 and J is TRBJ2-3, with 8 positions matching TRBD2. Germline CDR1 and CDR2: LNHDA and SQIVND (reference sequence). The CDR3 runs to 15 residues. J lost 5 bases, V lost 6 bases, and 10 bases had no gene match. This CDR3 is CASSNVGAGGDTQYF. In DNA, the CDR3 is TGTGCCAGTAGCAATGTAGGGGCGGGAGGAGATACGCAGTATTTT. The complete variable domain, with remaining parts taken from reference TRBV19 and TRBJ2-3, reads DGGITQSPKYLFRKEGQNVTLSCEQNLNHDAMYWYRQDPGQGLRLIYYSQIVNDFQKGDIAEGYSVSREKKESFPLTVTSAQKNPTAFYLCASSNVGAGGDTQYFGPGTRLTVL.

This chain links TRBV28 with TRBJ2-1, with TRBD2 matching 10 bases. The CDR3 spans 15 residues. Trimming took 6 bases from V and 4 from J; bases not matched to a gene: 6. Looked up from germline, CDR1 is MDHEN and CDR2 is SYDVKM. The DNA for the CDR3 is TGTGCCAGCAGAGTAGCGGGGGGCGAATACAATGAGCAGTTCTTC. It translates to CASRVAGGEYNEQFF.

The chain employs TRBV5-5 and TRBJ2-3; 8 nucleotides align to TRBD1. CDR1 and CDR2 (germline): SGHKS, YYEKEE (reference sequence). This CDR3 contains 15 residues. Trimming removed 6 bases from V and 1 base from J; junction bases left unmatched: 7. The CDR3 DNA sequence: TGTGCCAGCATCCCGACGGGACAGGGCACAGATACGCAGTATTTT. Protein: CASIPTGQGTDTQYF.

The chain has TRBV7-9 and TRBJ1-2; D gene unclear. CDR1 is SEHNR and CDR2 is FQNEAQ in the germline V gene (reference sequence). The CDR3 spans 12 residues. V lost 5 bases and J 7 bases, leaving 11 bases between the germline ends. In DNA, the CDR3 is TGTGCCAGCAGCCCCCCCGGGAGTGGCTACACCTTC. Translating it yields CASSPPGSGYTF.

CDR3 DNA: TGTGCCAGCAGCCTCGGAGATACGCAGTATTTT. Translated, it gives CASSLGDTQYF. This chain links TRBV6-6 with TRBJ2-3, with unresolved D. The CDR3 contains 11 residues. Trimming left V 6 bases short and J 5 bases short, with 6 bases between. Per germline, CDR1 MNHNY and CDR2 SVGAGI (reference sequence).

The chain links TRBV7-8 to TRBJ1-1; tentative D call: TRBD1 (6 bases). The V gene's germline CDR1 is SGHVS and CDR2 FQNEAQ. The CDR3 is 14 amino acids. V was clipped by 6 bases and J by 0 bases, with 11 bases between them. This CDR3 reads CASRPTGMNTEAFF. The CDR3 DNA follows: TGTGCCAGCAGACCGACAGGCATGAACACTGAAGCTTTCTTT.

V and J are TRBV21-1 and TRBJ2-7; TRBD1 reflects the table's D call only, with no check against the DNA. TRBV21-1 is noted as a pseudogene. CDR3 size: 16 residues. CDR3 in amino acids: CASSTRQGLIMYEQYF. CDR3 DNA sequence: TGTGCCAGCAGCACCCGACAGGGATTGATAATGTACGAGCAGTACTTC.

This chain connects TRBV10-1 to TRBJ2-5; 10 bases map to TRBD2. Germline assignment: CDR1 WNHNN and CDR2 SYGVQD (reference sequence). V shed 3 bases, J shed 2 bases, and the junction held 3 bases outside the gene matches. The CDR3 totals 15 residues. DNA for the CDR3: TGCGCCAGCAGTGAATCAGCGGGAGGGCAAGAGACCCAGTACTTC. Translating gives CASSESAGGQETQYF.